The 28 T cell receptor beta chains below all came from one sample that was sequenced in a study of regulatory T cells in long-lasting Graves disease. Regarding time point: newly diagnosed GD, antithyroid drugs for less than 3 months. Following extraction of RNA from PBMCs, that RNA was used to make the TCR library. Both iRepertoire HTBI primers and Arm-PCR of CDR3 regions were used to build the TCR beta libraries. TCRdb fed the multiplex PCR reads into MiXCR, producing one record per CDR3 protein. Here the sample spans approximately 440,000 distinct CDR3 sequences, around 15% being singletons. These same data were also listed under a study on T cells in Graves' hyperthyroidism and ophthalmopathy.

This specimen was peripheral blood mononuclear cells (PBMCs), taken at new diagnosis, from a patient treated with antithyroid drugs. The receptors were sampled from a man aged 35 to 55 with Graves disease.

This clonotype came up many times. The chain is built from TRBV27 and TRBJ2-3, with D possibly being TRBD1 (6 bases). This CDR3 is built from 13 residues. Trimming shortened V by 6 bases and J by 5 bases, and 12 bases separated the two germline ends. Germline loops: CDR1 MNHEY, CDR2 SMNVEV (reference sequence). CDR3 sequence: CASRPGDVDTQYF. CDR3 coding DNA: TGTGCCAGCAGGCCAGGGGACGTAGATACGCAGTATTTT.

A few counts support this clonotype. The chain has TRBV10-3 and TRBJ1-1; D is unresolved. The CDR3 sequence is 12 residues long. The V end lost 4 bases, the J end lost 4 bases, and 7 bases lay between the germline ends. Germline loops: CDR1 ENHRY, CDR2 SYGVKD. The CDR3 loop reads CAISAKGTEAFF. The CDR3 coding sequence is TGTGCCATCAGTGCTAAGGGCACTGAAGCTTTCTTT.

This clonotype came up a few times. The genes are TRBV2 and TRBJ2-3; 8 positions agree with TRBD2. This CDR3 is built from 14 residues. J lost 2 bases, V lost 10 bases, and 8 bases had no gene match. Germline CDR1 and CDR2: SNHLY and FYNNEI. CDR3 protein: CANGVSGTTDTQYF. The CDR3 DNA reads TGTGCCAACGGAGTTAGCGGGACCACAGATACGCAGTATTTT.

This sequence joins TRBV6-2 or TRBV6-3 and TRBJ2-1; 8 bases are shared with TRBD2. Unmatched junction bases numbered 12, after V lost 5 bases and J lost 9 bases. Germline V gene lookup returns CDR1 MNHEY and CDR2 SVGEGT. This CDR3 contains 15 residues. In DNA, the CDR3 is TGTGCCAGCAGTCCCTCAGCGGGAGTTTTCAGTGAGCAGTTCTTC. It specifies CASSPSAGVFSEQFF.

The CDR3 DNA sequence: TGCAGCGTTGAGGTGCGATATGGCTACACCTTC. Protein product: CSVEVRYGYTF. The chain carries TRBV29-1 and TRBJ1-2; the D is unclear. The V gene's germline CDR1 is SQVTM and CDR2 ANQGSEA. Trimming shortened V by 3 bases and J by 5 bases, and 7 bases separated the two germline ends. The CDR3 sequence is 11 residues long.

This clonotype has more than one count but fewer than ten. V usage is TRBV28 and J usage is TRBJ2-7, with D hard to call. V was cut by 6 bases and J by 0 bases, with 12 bases left in between. Germline V gene sequence: CDR1 MDHEN, CDR2 SYDVKM. CDR3 size: 14 residues. CDR3 protein: CASRGRLTSYEQYF. In nucleotides, the CDR3 is TGTGCCAGCAGGGGTAGGTTGACCTCCTACGAGCAGTACTTC. The whole variable domain, remainder taken from reference TRBV28 and TRBJ2-7, is DVKVTQSSRYLVKRTGEKVFLECVQDMDHENMFWYRQDPGLGLRLIYFSYDVKMKEKGDIPEGYSVSREKKERFSLILESASTNQTSMYLCASRGRLTSYEQYFGPGTRLTVT.

This clonotype was detected many times. The chain recombines TRBV2 with TRBJ1-1, with 8 bases fitting TRBD1. The ends lost 4 bases at V and 0 bases at J; junction bases unmatched: 4. The CDR3 length is 15 residues. Per germline, CDR1 SNHLY and CDR2 FYNNEI. The DNA for the CDR3 is TGTGCCAGCAGTGGACAGGGGAGGGTGAACACTGAAGCTTTCTTT. Translating gives CASSGQGRVNTEAFF.

There are many counts of this clonotype. V usage is TRBV28 and J usage is TRBJ2-7; 11 bases agree with TRBD1. CDR3 length equals 15 residues. V was clipped by 6 bases and J by 7 bases; unmatched bases: 11. CDR1 is MDHEN and CDR2 is SYDVKM in the germline V gene. The CDR3 region has the DNA TGTGCCAGCAGCTTACCTAGGACAGGGGGCAGAGAGCAGTACTTC. This sequence encodes CASSLPRTGGREQYF.

This clonotype was recorded at least ten times. The chain couples TRBV13 to TRBJ2-7; possibly TRBD1 or TRBD2 for D (5 bases each). This CDR3 has 13 residues. Trimming took 5 bases from V and 3 from J, leaving 11 bases between them. Germline V gene data show CDR1 as PRHDT and CDR2 as FYEKMQ (reference sequence). CDR3 DNA: TGTGCCAGCAGCAGGGGACGGGGCTACGAGCAGTACTTC. Protein: CASSRGRGYEQYF.

This clonotype was detected ten times or more. V gene TRBV5-1 combines with J gene TRBJ2-5, with D hard to call. Trimming left V 4 bases short and J 0 bases short, with 13 bases between. CDR3 length: 15 residues. Germline V gene lookup returns CDR1 SGHRS and CDR2 YFSETQ. In nucleotides, the CDR3 is TGCGCCAGCAGCACGGTTCGGACGGACCAAGAGACCCAGTACTTC. Amino acids: CASSTVRTDQETQYF.

Many counts were recorded for this clonotype. The gene calls are TRBV5-1 and TRBJ2-7; 9 nucleotides line up with TRBD1. The CDR3 has 14 residues. Germline V CDR1 and CDR2: SGHRS, YFSETQ. The trim removed 1 base at V and 5 bases at J, leaving 4 bases unmatched. The CDR3 reads CASSLSGQGNEQYF. CDR3 bases: TGCGCCAGCAGCTTGTCCGGACAGGGGAACGAGCAGTACTTC.

The V call is TRBV6-5, the J call TRBJ2-1, with 7 positions matching TRBD2. Germline trimming cut 1 base from V and 6 bases from J; bases unmatched to any gene: 6. The CDR3 has 15 residues. Germline V gives CDR1 MNHEY, CDR2 SVGAGI. The CDR3 region has the DNA TGTGCCAGCAGTTACTTCTCCCCGGGGGGCAATGAGCAGTTCTTC. Translating it yields CASSYFSPGGNEQFF.

Many counts were recorded for this clonotype. The rearrangement uses TRBV12-5 and TRBJ2-7; a possible D gene is TRBD2 (5 bases). Germline CDR1 reads LGHNT; CDR2 reads FRNRAP. The ends were cut back, 0 bases at V and 7 bases at J, with 22 bases in the middle. The CDR3 has 17 residues. In DNA form, the CDR3 reads TGTGCTAGTGGTTTGGTATCCGTCGGGAAACCTTTACGAGAGCAGTACTTC. It translates to CASGLVSVGKPLREQYF.

The chain joins TRBV6-5 to TRBJ2-3; D perhaps matches TRBD2 (5 bases). V lost 4 bases to trimming and J lost 6 bases, with 20 bases between them. This CDR3 contains 16 residues. Germline CDR1 is MNHEY and CDR2 is SVGAGI. The CDR3 DNA follows: TGTGCCAGCAGTTCGTACCCGAGGGCTACCCGGGATACGCAGTATTTT. The encoded protein is CASSSYPRATRDTQYF.

This clonotype was observed once. At one boundary the junction diverges from the germline segment, which might be a read error. V is TRBV5-4 and J is TRBJ2-7; TRBD2 matches 11 bases. Germline loops: CDR1 SGHNT, CDR2 YYREEE (reference sequence). The CDR3 loop spans 15 amino acids. CDR3 loop: CASSLGGTSGYGQYF. CDR3 sequence (DNA): TGTGCCAGCAGCTTGGGCGGGACTAGCGGTTACGGGCAGTACTTC.

In this sample, this clonotype turned up a few times. V gene TRBV24-1 combines with J gene TRBJ2-1; 12 bases map to TRBD2. Trimming took 1 base from V and 3 from J; bases not matched to a gene: 6. Germline V gene data show CDR1 as KGHDR and CDR2 as SFDVKD. CDR3 length: 18 amino acids. The CDR3 reads CATSDFPRTSGIYNEQFF. Here the CDR3 DNA reads TGTGCCACCAGTGATTTCCCCCGGACTAGCGGGATCTACAATGAGCAGTTCTTC.

This clonotype was recorded many times. The chain uses TRBV11-3 and TRBJ2-5, with TRBD2 matching 12 bases. Germline V gene sequence: CDR1 SGHNT, CDR2 YENEEA. J was trimmed by 0 bases and V by 6 bases; bases with no gene match: 11. CDR3 size: 18 residues. Here the CDR3 reads CASSPRLAGVGDQETQYF. In DNA, the CDR3 is TGTGCCAGCAGTCCACGACTAGCGGGAGTTGGCGACCAAGAGACCCAGTACTTC. Filled out from reference TRBV11-3 and TRBJ2-5, the complete variable domain reads EAGVVQSPRYKIIEKKQPVAFWCNPISGHNTLYWYLQNLGQGPELLIRYENEEAVDDSQLPKDRFSAERLKGVDSTLKIQPAELGDSAVYLCASSPRLAGVGDQETQYFGPGTRLLVL.

This clonotype has ten or more counts. The chain is built from TRBV20-1 and TRBJ2-5; perhaps TRBD1 as D (6 bases). The V and J ends lost 3 bases and 3 bases respectively, with 14 bases between them. CDR3 length: 14 amino acids. Germline CDR1 is DFQATT and CDR2 is SNEGSKA (reference sequence). CDR3 DNA sequence: TGCAGTGCTAGCTCCCTTGAGGGGGAAGAGACCCAGTACTTC. It translates to CSASSLEGEETQYF.

A few counts support this clonotype. V gene TRBV6-1 combines with J gene TRBJ1-5, with 7 bases aligning to TRBD1. Germline-derived CDR1 and CDR2 are MNHNS and SASEGT. This CDR3 is built from 16 residues. With 4 bases clipped from V and 1 base from J, the junction kept 7 bases outside the gene matches. DNA for the CDR3: TGTGCCAGCAGTGTACTACAGGGGAACAGCAATCAGCCCCAGCATTTT. Its protein is CASSVLQGNSNQPQHF.

The chain recombines TRBV5-4 with TRBJ1-3, with D perhaps matching TRBD1 (5 bases). This CDR3 has 17 amino acids. V dropped 4 bases and J dropped 0 bases, with 17 bases sitting between them. CDR1 and CDR2 from the germline V gene are SGHNT and YYREEE (reference sequence). CDR3 amino acids: CASSAGPGLNSGNTIYF. The CDR3 bases are TGTGCCAGCAGCGCAGGACCGGGACTAAACTCTGGAAACACCATATATTTT.

The CDR3 region has the DNA TGTGCCAGCAAACAGGTCTACAGCTCCTACGAGCAGTACTTC. Its protein is CASKQVYSSYEQYF. The chain links TRBV6-1 to TRBJ2-7; D may be TRBD1 (5 bases). The CDR3 runs 14 residues. Germline V lookup: CDR1 MNHNS, CDR2 SASEGT. The V gene lost 7 bases and the J gene lost 0 bases, with 13 bases spanning the gap.

This clonotype was observed a handful of times. This rearrangement joins TRBV5-5 to TRBJ2-1, with a weak D call TRBD1 (6 bases). Germline V gene lookup returns CDR1 SGHKS and CDR2 YYEKEE (reference sequence). Trimming shortened V by 3 bases and J by 0 bases, and 25 bases separated the two germline ends. This CDR3 region has 20 residues. The CDR3, as DNA: TGTGCCAGCAGCTCGAAACTACAGGGTACTAGGTTAAGCTCCTACAATGAGCAGTTCTTC. This translates into CASSSKLQGTRLSSYNEQFF.

At least ten counts were recorded for this clonotype. The chain carries TRBV5-1 and TRBJ2-2, with D unresolved. The germline CDR1 and CDR2 sequences are SGHRS and YFSETQ. Between the trimmed V and J ends, which lost 4 bases and 3 bases, there was a span of 10 bases. CDR3 length: 14 amino acids. The CDR3 DNA follows: TGCGCCAGCAGCGCCGGAGCTGACACCGGGGAGCTGTTTTTT. It yields the protein CASSAGADTGELFF. Filled out from reference TRBV5-1 and TRBJ2-2, the complete variable domain reads KAGVTQTPRYLIKTRGQQVTLSCSPISGHRSVSWYQQTPGQGLQFLFEYFSETQRNKGNFPGRFSGRQFSNSRSEMNVSTLELGDSALYLCASSAGADTGELFFGEGSRLTVL.

This clonotype was counted ten times or more. The chain joins TRBV3-1 to TRBJ2-1; D perhaps matches TRBD1 (6 bases). CDR1 and CDR2 (germline): LGHDT, YNNKEL (reference sequence). This CDR3 spans 15 amino acids. The V gene lost 3 bases and the J gene lost 4 bases, with 13 bases spanning the gap. CDR3 nucleotide sequence: TGTGCCAGCAGCCAGGGGGCTTTGGGGTACAATGAGCAGTTCTTC. Amino acid sequence: CASSQGALGYNEQFF.

This clonotype has a count of ten or more. This chain links TRBV12-3 or TRBV12-4 with TRBJ1-1; TRBD1 aligns across 10 bases. With 5 bases clipped from V and 0 bases from J, the junction kept 6 bases outside the gene matches. The CDR3 has 16 amino acids. CDR3 DNA: TGTGCCAGCAGTCCCGGGACAGGGGCCCTGAACACTGAAGCTTTCTTT. As protein: CASSPGTGALNTEAFF.

Turning to this clonotype: Since a much larger clone is just one base distant, this may be a read error. V and J are TRBV29-1 and TRBJ2-3, with TRBD1 matching over 8 bases. Germline lookup yields CDR1 SQVTM and CDR2 ANQGSEA. This CDR3 has 13 amino acids. The V and J ends lost 7 bases and 6 bases, in that order; junction bases with no gene match: 9. The CDR3 coding sequence is TGCAGCGGCCGGGACAGGTTCGTGGATACGCAGTATTTT. It translates to CSGRDRFVDTQYF.

CDR3 sequence reads: CASSLDEPGPPGELFF. The CDR3 bases are TGCGCCAGCAGCTTAGACGAACCGGGACCACCCGGGGAGCTGTTTTTT. The chain has TRBV5-1 and TRBJ2-2; D is tentatively TRBD1 or TRBD2 (5 bases each). V shed 2 bases and J shed 6 bases, with 17 bases lying between them. The CDR3 runs 16 residues. Germline-derived CDR1 and CDR2 are SGHRS and YFSETQ.

The sample holds many counts of this clonotype. The chain uses TRBV20-1 and TRBJ2-7; 12 positions match TRBD2. The CDR3 has 14 residues. The germline V gene encodes CDR1 DFQATT and CDR2 SNEGSKA (reference sequence). V shed 3 bases, J shed 2 bases, and the junction held 2 bases outside the gene matches. CDR3 in DNA: TGCAGTGCTAGCAGACTAGCGGGGGCCTACGAGCAGTACTTC. This translates into CSASRLAGAYEQYF.